This entry lists 32 T cell receptor beta chains sequenced from one sample in a study of blood T cell repertoires in COVID-19. Clones were read by immunoSEQ multiplex PCR, and TCRdb kept only the in-frame ones, dropping some. The table shows 230,000 or so clones, with approximately 90% occurring only once. Sequenced input: PBMCs or T cells enriched from blood (not recorded which). These receptors all stem from a woman aged 40 to 50 with acute COVID-19.

The chain uses TRBV19 and TRBJ2-7; D is possibly TRBD1 (5 bases). The V end was cut by 2 bases, the J end by 0 bases, with 11 bases between. This CDR3 has 15 amino acids. The germline gives CDR1 LNHDA, CDR2 SQIVND (reference sequence). The CDR3 DNA sequence: TGTGCCAGTAGTATACAGACAGCGAGCTCCTACGAGCAGTACTTC. Translating gives CASSIQTASSYEQYF.

This chain connects TRBV7-3 to TRBJ2-1; 10 bases map to TRBD1. Germline values: CDR1 SGHTA, CDR2 FQGTGA. This CDR3 has 13 residues. The V gene end was trimmed by 5 bases and the J gene end by 9 bases; junction bases not matched to a gene: 4. This chain's CDR3 is CASSRDRGTEQFF. The DNA of the CDR3 is TGTGCCAGCAGCAGGGACAGGGGTACTGAGCAGTTCTTC.

This clone was counted once. The gene calls are TRBV5-1 and TRBJ1-2; no firm D call. V lost 0 bases to trimming and J lost 0 bases, with 15 bases between them. CDR3 length equals 17 residues. CDR1 and CDR2 (germline): SGHRS, YFSETQ. As DNA, the CDR3 is TGCGCCAGCAGCTTGGATGCAGCCTCCGGAGCTAACTATGGCTACACCTTC. Translating gives CASSLDAASGANYGYTF. The variable domain in full, with the rest retrieved from reference TRBV5-1 and TRBJ1-2, is KAGVTQTPRYLIKTRGQQVTLSCSPISGHRSVSWYQQTPGQGLQFLFEYFSETQRNKGNFPGRFSGRQFSNSRSEMNVSTLELGDSALYLCASSLDAASGANYGYTFGSGTRLTVV.

In the case of this clone: Since the CDR3 does not end with the conserved phenylalanine or tryptophan, this likely comes from a read error. It is unclear where the CDR3 begins or ends on the DNA, so no DNA is shown, and the CDR3 is as TCRdb lists it. V usage is TRBV18 and J usage is TRBJ1-5. The CDR3 contains 10 residues when both ends are counted. Germline loops: CDR1 KGHSH, CDR2 LQKENI. CDR3 region: CASSPPPPVE.

The chain links TRBV11-3 to TRBJ2-1, with D possibly TRBD2 on 5 matching bases. From germline, CDR1 is SGHNT and CDR2 YENEEA. V lost 3 bases, J lost 1 base, and 13 bases lay in between. There are 16 residues in the CDR3. This CDR3 reads CASSLLGEMSYNEQFF. CDR3 nucleotide sequence: TGTGCCAGCAGCTTGCTCGGGGAAATGTCCTACAATGAGCAGTTCTTC.

The table lists this clone with a few counts. This chain joins TRBV2 and TRBJ2-7; D is possibly TRBD1 (6 bases). V was pared by 4 bases and J by 5 bases, with 24 bases between. CDR1 and CDR2 (germline): SNHLY, FYNNEI. The CDR3 is made up of 17 amino acids. The CDR3 coding sequence is TGTGCCAGCAGTGGGCCTGTAGGGTACAGGGCAAGGGACGAGCAGTACTTC. It is translated as CASSGPVGYRARDEQYF.

The chain carries TRBV24-1 and TRBJ1-6; possible D gene TRBD1, 6 bases. The V and J ends lost 4 bases and 9 bases respectively, with 12 bases between them. CDR3 size: 14 residues. Germline-derived CDR1 and CDR2 are KGHDR and SFDVKD. This CDR3 reads CATSDLKGVSPLHF. CDR3 coding DNA: TGTGCCACCAGTGACCTCAAGGGGGTTTCACCCCTCCACTTT.

The chain is built from TRBV19 and TRBJ1-2; 7 bases align to TRBD1. The CDR3 runs 13 residues. V lost 5 bases, J lost 8 bases, and 8 bases stayed unmatched. Germline V gives CDR1 LNHDA, CDR2 SQIVND (reference sequence). CDR3 nucleotide sequence: TGTGCCAGTAGTGCAAAGGGACAGTCGGGCTACACCTTC. This encodes CASSAKGQSGYTF.

This clone was found a few times. V usage is TRBV18 and J usage is TRBJ2-7, with 8 nucleotides matching TRBD1. Germline lookup yields CDR1 KGHSH and CDR2 LQKENI. The V and J ends lost 4 bases and 5 bases, in that order; junction bases with no gene match: 7. The CDR3 is made up of 14 amino acids. The CDR3 is CASSRRTGIDEQYF. The DNA of the CDR3 is TGTGCCAGCTCACGACGGACAGGGATTGACGAGCAGTACTTC.

V gene TRBV5-1 combines with J gene TRBJ1-4; TRBD1 agrees at 7 bases. Trimming at V came to 2 bases and at J to 7 bases, leaving 5 bases not matched to a gene. Germline V gene data show CDR1 as SGHRS and CDR2 as YFSETQ. This CDR3 has 14 residues. The CDR3: CASSLQGFGEKLFF. The CDR3 bases are TGCGCCAGCAGCTTACAGGGGTTTGGTGAAAAACTGTTTTTT.

This sequence joins TRBV9 and TRBJ2-1; D not certain. The V end lost 5 bases, the J end lost 0 bases, and 12 bases lay between the germline ends. The CDR3 sequence is 15 residues long. The germline V gene encodes CDR1 SGDLS and CDR2 YYNGEE. In DNA, the CDR3 is TGTGCCAGCAGTTTCGACTCAAGCTCCTACAATGAGCAGTTCTTC. It encodes CASSFDSSSYNEQFF.

This chain joins TRBV5-1 and TRBJ1-2, with D tentatively TRBD1 (6 bases). The CDR3 extends over 14 amino acids. The germline V gene encodes CDR1 SGHRS and CDR2 YFSETQ. V gave up 1 base and J gave up 4 bases, with 11 bases separating them. The CDR3, as DNA: TGCGCCAGCAGCTTGAAACAGGGTGGCTATGGCTACACCTTC. It codes for CASSLKQGGYGYTF.

V usage is TRBV10-3 and J usage is TRBJ1-2; a weak D match, TRBD1 (6 bases). Germline CDR1 and CDR2: ENHRY and SYGVKD. The CDR3 covers 12 residues. Trimming shortened V by 3 bases and J by 8 bases, and 10 bases separated the two germline ends. The CDR3 is CAISDGQGGYTF. The CDR3 DNA reads as TGTGCCATCAGTGACGGTCAGGGGGGCTACACCTTC.

The rearrangement uses TRBV11-2 and TRBJ2-7; perhaps TRBD2 as D (7 bases). CDR1 SGHAT and CDR2 FQNNGV come from the germline V gene. Trimming took off 1 base at V and 5 bases at J, with 12 bases between the two ends. The CDR3 has 14 residues. In DNA form, the CDR3 reads TGTGCCAGCAGCTTAGCCCGGGGGGCAAACGAGCAGTACGTC. It is translated as CASSLARGANEQYV.

V usage is TRBV18 and J usage is TRBJ1-2; a possible D gene is TRBD1 (6 bases). Germline V gene sequence: CDR1 KGHSH, CDR2 LQKENI. There are 14 residues in the CDR3. The V end was cut by 3 bases, the J end by 7 bases, with 15 bases between. CDR3 bases: TGTGCCAGCTCACCCTCCTACAGGGAAGGTGGCTACACCTTC. Protein product: CASSPSYREGGYTF.

This rearrangement joins TRBV5-4 to TRBJ2-1, with 10 bases matching TRBD1. The junction had 11 bases not matched to a gene; V was cut back by 4 bases and J by 7 bases. The germline V gene has CDR1 SGHNT and CDR2 YYREEE (reference sequence). This CDR3 has 16 residues. CDR3 sequence reads: CASSISGTGVGNEQFF. The CDR3 DNA is TGTGCCAGCAGCATTTCCGGGACAGGGGTCGGGAATGAGCAGTTCTTC.

The V call is TRBV30, the J call TRBJ1-2; D ambiguous. The CDR3 has 12 residues. V lost 2 bases to trimming and J lost 8 bases, with 12 bases between them. Per germline, CDR1 GTSNPN and CDR2 SVGIG (reference sequence). CDR3 residues: CAWSPLERGYTF. For the CDR3, the DNA is TGTGCCTGGAGTCCCCTTGAGCGAGGCTACACCTTC.

The chain couples TRBV7-9 to TRBJ2-5, with D perhaps TRBD2 (7 bases). The germline CDR1 and CDR2 sequences are SEHNR and FQNEAQ (reference sequence). V dropped 4 bases and J dropped 5 bases, with 14 bases sitting between them. CDR3 length equals 14 residues. In DNA, the CDR3 is TGTGCCAGCAGCTATGAGGGGGGGCTGGAGACCCAGTACTTC. It yields the protein CASSYEGGLETQYF.

This chain uses TRBV19 with TRBJ1-2; possible D gene TRBD1, 5 bases. There are 15 residues in the CDR3. Germline V gene sequence: CDR1 LNHDA, CDR2 SQIVND (reference sequence). V was pared by 6 bases and J by 3 bases, with 17 bases between. The DNA of the CDR3 is TGTGCCAGTAGCATGTTCACAGGTTCGGACTATGGCTACACCTTC. Amino acids: CASSMFTGSDYGYTF.

The genes are TRBV18 and TRBJ2-2, with D maybe TRBD1 (5 bases). Germline V CDR1 and CDR2: KGHSH, LQKENI. Trimming stripped 1 base from V and 0 bases from J, with 9 bases between. The CDR3 has 16 amino acids. This chain's CDR3 is CASSPLGQTNTGELFF. CDR3 sequence (DNA): TGTGCCAGCTCACCACTAGGACAAACGAACACCGGGGAGCTGTTTTTT.

The chain carries TRBV19 and TRBJ2-2, with D possibly matching TRBD2 (7 bases). Germline values: CDR1 LNHDA, CDR2 SQIVND (reference sequence). V was pared by 3 bases and J by 0 bases, with 11 bases between. The CDR3 is 16 amino acids. The CDR3 loop reads CASSIPGGTNTGELFF. CDR3 coding DNA: TGTGCCAGTAGTATCCCGGGGGGCACGAACACCGGGGAGCTGTTTTTT.

This clone was seen only once. The chain joins TRBV9 to TRBJ2-1; D is unresolved. The V gene lost 0 bases and the J gene lost 7 bases, with 5 bases spanning the gap. Germline CDR1 reads SGDLS; CDR2 reads YYNGEE. This CDR3 is 12 amino acids long. The CDR3 DNA sequence: TGTGCCAGCAGCGTAGGGCTGAATGAGCAGTTCTTC. It specifies CASSVGLNEQFF. The variable domain in full, with the rest retrieved from reference TRBV9 and TRBJ2-1, is DSGVTQTPKHLITATGQRVTLRCSPRSGDLSVYWYQQSLDQGLQFLIQYYNGEERAKGNILERFSAQQFPDLHSELNLSSLELGDSALYFCASSVGLNEQFFGPGTRLTVL.

The chain links TRBV7-8 to TRBJ1-3; 7 bases agree with TRBD1. The CDR3 runs 13 residues. Trimming removed 3 bases from V and 7 bases from J; junction bases left unmatched: 3. The germline CDR1 and CDR2 sequences are SGHVS and FQNEAQ. CDR3 protein: CASSFARGNTIYF. DNA for the CDR3: TGTGCCAGCAGCTTCGCCAGGGGGAACACCATATATTTT. The complete variable domain, with remaining parts taken from reference TRBV7-8 and TRBJ1-3, reads GAGVSQSPRYKVAKRGQDVALRCDPISGHVSLFWYQQALGQGPEFLTYFQNEAQLDKSGLPSDRFFAERPEGSVSTLKIQRTQQEDSAVYLCASSFARGNTIYFGEGSWLTVV.

This rearrangement joins TRBV4-3 to TRBJ1-2; D remains ambiguous. This CDR3 contains 14 residues. Germline V gives CDR1 LGHNA, CDR2 YSLEER. V gave up 4 bases and J gave up 5 bases, with 14 bases separating them. The CDR3 nucleotides read TGCGCCAGCAGCCCCGGGATACTTTCTTATGGCTACACCTTC. This translates into CASSPGILSYGYTF.

This sequence joins TRBV10-3 and TRBJ1-2, with 7 bases fitting TRBD1. The germline V gene encodes CDR1 ENHRY and CDR2 SYGVKD. The CDR3 spans 13 residues. V shed 9 bases, J shed 2 bases, and the junction held 6 bases outside the gene matches. CDR3 DNA: TGTGCCATTCGGGGACAGCGCAACTATGGCTACACCTTC. Translating it yields CAIRGQRNYGYTF.

The chain couples TRBV24-1 to TRBJ1-5, with D possibly TRBD1 on 5 matching bases. The CDR3 is 14 amino acids. From germline, CDR1 is KGHDR and CDR2 SFDVKD. V lost 9 bases and J lost 0, with 11 bases in between. The CDR3 protein is CATGGWDSNQPQHF. CDR3 bases: TGTGCCACCGGGGGGTGGGATAGCAATCAGCCCCAGCATTTT.

The chain combines TRBV7-9 with TRBJ2-3, with 7 bases identical to TRBD2. After removal of 3 bases from V and 5 bases from J, the junction contained 5 bases not matched to a gene. The CDR3 length is 14 residues. Germline CDR1 is SEHNR and CDR2 is FQNEAQ (reference sequence). CDR3 nucleotides: TGTGCCAGCAGCTTCGGGGGGTTTGTAGATACGCAGTATTTT. This gives the protein CASSFGGFVDTQYF.

CDR3 region: CASSQLTGPLHF. The CDR3 nucleotides read TGTGCCAGCAGCCAATTGACAGGGCCCCTCCACTTT. The chain couples TRBV3-1 (or the pseudogene TRBV3-2) to TRBJ1-6; 7 bases agree with TRBD1. V lost 2 bases to trimming and J lost 13 bases; unmatched junction nucleotides: 2. Germline CDR1 LGHDT, CDR2 YNNKEL (reference sequence). The CDR3 is 12 residues long.

The rearrangement links TRBV19 to TRBJ1-1; tentatively, D is TRBD1 (6 bases). Trimming pared 7 bases from V and 1 base from J, leaving 13 bases between. Germline V gene data show CDR1 as LNHDA and CDR2 as SQIVND (reference sequence). The CDR3 contains 14 residues. The CDR3 here is CASTPGTTNTEAFF. The CDR3 DNA is TGTGCCAGTACCCCCGGGACAACGAACACTGAAGCTTTCTTT.

This clone was seen once. The chain combines TRBV30 with TRBJ2-3; a weak D match, TRBD2 (5 bases). CDR1 and CDR2 from the germline V gene are GTSNPN and SVGIG (reference sequence). Trimming left V 1 base short and J 5 bases short, with 13 bases between. This CDR3 contains 14 residues. CDR3 sequence reads: CAWSGTSTLDTQYF. The DNA of the CDR3 is TGTGCCTGGAGTGGGACTTCCACACTAGATACGCAGTATTTT.

The rearrangement uses TRBV11-2 and TRBJ1-3, with 9 nucleotides matching TRBD1. The CDR3 covers 15 residues. Germline CDR1 SGHAT, CDR2 FQNNGV. Losses at the gene ends were 5 bases for V and 4 bases for J; bases not matched to a gene: 6. CDR3 DNA: TGTGCCAGCAGCAACACAGGGGGCTTCGGAAACACCATATATTTT. Translation gives CASSNTGGFGNTIYF.

The CDR3 nucleotides are TGTGCCAGCAGTTATGGGCAGGGGGCAAGAAATGAGCAGTTCTTC. It specifies CASSYGQGARNEQFF. The J gene is TRBJ2-1, the V gene TRBV6-5; 8 nucleotides match TRBD1. The CDR3 length is 15 residues. Germline loops: CDR1 MNHEY, CDR2 SVGAGI. The V segment lost 3 bases and the J segment 7 bases; nucleotides outside the gene matches: 8.